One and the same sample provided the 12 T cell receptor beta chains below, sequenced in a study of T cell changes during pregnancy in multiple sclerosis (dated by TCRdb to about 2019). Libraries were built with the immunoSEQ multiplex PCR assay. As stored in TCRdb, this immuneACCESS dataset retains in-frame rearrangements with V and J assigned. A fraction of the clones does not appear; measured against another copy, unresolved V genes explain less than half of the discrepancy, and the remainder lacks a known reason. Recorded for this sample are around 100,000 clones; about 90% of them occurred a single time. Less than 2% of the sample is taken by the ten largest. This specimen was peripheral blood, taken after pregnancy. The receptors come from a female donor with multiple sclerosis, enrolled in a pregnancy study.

As DNA, the CDR3 is TGTGCCAGCAGTGCACAGGGCTCCTACAATGAGCAGTTCTTC. Its protein product is CASSAQGSYNEQFF. The rearrangement uses TRBV7-9 and TRBJ2-1; D possibly corresponds to TRBD1 (6 bases). V was clipped by 6 bases and J by 0 bases, with 9 bases between them. The CDR3 has 14 residues. CDR1 and CDR2 from the germline V gene are SEHNR and FQNEAQ (reference sequence).

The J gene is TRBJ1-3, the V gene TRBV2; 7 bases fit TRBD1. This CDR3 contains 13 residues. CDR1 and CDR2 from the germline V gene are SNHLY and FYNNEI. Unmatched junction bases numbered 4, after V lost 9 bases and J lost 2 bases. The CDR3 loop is CARKTGTGNTIYF. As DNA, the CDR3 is TGTGCCAGGAAGACAGGGACTGGAAACACCATATATTTT.

The CDR3 is CASSGQEYTEAFF. In DNA form, the CDR3 reads TGTGCCAGCAGCGGACAGGAGTACACTGAAGCTTTCTTT. V and J are TRBV6-1 and TRBJ1-1; 7 positions match TRBD1. Per germline, CDR1 MNHNS and CDR2 SASEGT. V lost 6 bases, J lost 3 bases, and 4 bases stayed unmatched. The CDR3 is 13 residues long.

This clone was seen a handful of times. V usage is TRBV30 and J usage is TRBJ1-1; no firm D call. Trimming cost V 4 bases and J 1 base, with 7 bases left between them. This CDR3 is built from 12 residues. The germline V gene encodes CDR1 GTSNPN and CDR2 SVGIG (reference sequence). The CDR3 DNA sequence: TGTGCCTGGACGAGAGGGAACACTGAAGCTTTCTTT. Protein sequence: CAWTRGNTEAFF.

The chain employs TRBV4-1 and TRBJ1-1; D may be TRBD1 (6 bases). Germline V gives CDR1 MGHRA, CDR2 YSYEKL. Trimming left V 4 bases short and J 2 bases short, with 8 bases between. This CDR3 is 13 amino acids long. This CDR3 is CASSRTDNTEAFF. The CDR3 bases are TGCGCCAGCAGCCGGACAGATAACACTGAAGCTTTCTTT.

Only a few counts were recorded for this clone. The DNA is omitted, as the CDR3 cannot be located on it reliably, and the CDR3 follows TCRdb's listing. This CDR3 reads CASSSSSVAYEQYF. The chain joins TRBV6-6 to TRBJ2-7; the listed D gene, TRBD2, was not tested against the DNA. Termini included, the CDR3 measures 14 amino acids. Germline values: CDR1 MNHNY, CDR2 SVGAGI (reference sequence).

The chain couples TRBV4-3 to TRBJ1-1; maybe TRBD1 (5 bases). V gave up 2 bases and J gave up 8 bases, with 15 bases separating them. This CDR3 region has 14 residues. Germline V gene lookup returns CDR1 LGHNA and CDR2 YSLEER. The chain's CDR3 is CASSQFLQGIEAFF. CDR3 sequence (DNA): TGCGCCAGCAGCCAATTCCTGCAGGGCATAGAAGCTTTCTTT.

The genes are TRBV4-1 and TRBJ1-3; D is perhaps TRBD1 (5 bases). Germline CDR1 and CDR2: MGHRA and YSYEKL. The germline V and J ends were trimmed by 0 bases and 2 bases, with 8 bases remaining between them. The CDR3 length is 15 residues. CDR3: CASSQDQGTGNTIYF. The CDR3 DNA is TGCGCCAGCAGCCAAGACCAGGGCACTGGAAACACCATATATTTT.

CDR3 protein: CASSTSPAGQPQHF. DNA for the CDR3: TGTGCCAGCAGCACGTCGCCGGCGGGTCAGCCCCAGCATTTT. V usage is TRBV13 and J usage is TRBJ1-5; D is ambiguous. Trimming took off 5 bases at V and 6 bases at J, with 14 bases between the two ends. Germline V gene sequence: CDR1 PRHDT, CDR2 FYEKMQ (reference sequence). This CDR3 spans 14 amino acids.

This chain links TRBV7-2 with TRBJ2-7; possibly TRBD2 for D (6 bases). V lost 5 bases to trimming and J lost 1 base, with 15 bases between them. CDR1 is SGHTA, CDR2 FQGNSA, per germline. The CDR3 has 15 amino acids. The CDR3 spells CASSPRWGVSYEQYF. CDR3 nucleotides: TGTGCCAGCAGCCCCCGTTGGGGGGTTTCCTACGAGCAGTACTTC.

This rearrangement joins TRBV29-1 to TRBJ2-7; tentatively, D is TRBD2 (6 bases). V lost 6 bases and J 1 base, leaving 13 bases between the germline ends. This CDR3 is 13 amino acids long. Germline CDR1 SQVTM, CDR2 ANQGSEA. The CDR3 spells CSVGRLGSYEQYF. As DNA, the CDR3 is TGCAGCGTCGGCCGACTAGGTTCCTACGAGCAGTACTTC.

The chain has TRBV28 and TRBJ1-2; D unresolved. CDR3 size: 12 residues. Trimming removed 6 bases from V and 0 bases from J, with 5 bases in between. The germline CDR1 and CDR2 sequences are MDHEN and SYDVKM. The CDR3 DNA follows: TGTGCCAGCAGGAGCCCTAACTATGGCTACACCTTC. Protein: CASRSPNYGYTF.